This T cell receptor (beta chain) is from a study of OX40 agonist ivuxolimab in advanced cancers. This clone was picked up a small number of times. The CDR3 runs to 14 residues. V lost 5 bases to trimming and J lost 5 bases, with 15 bases between them. Germline V CDR1 and CDR2: SGHRS, YFSETQ. Clones were sequenced by immunoSEQ multiplex PCR, and TCRdb holds only the in-frame ones, with some missing. There are approximately 77,000 clones in the sample; about 85% occur only once, and approximately 2.2% lies in the top ten. This TCR derives from an adult with an advanced solid tumor such as melanoma, head and neck, liver or kidney cancer. V and J are TRBV5-1 and TRBJ2-3, with D perhaps matching TRBD2 (7 bases). Here the sequenced sample was CD4+ or CD8+ T cells sorted from blood, taken in a trial of the OX40 agonist ivuxolimab. Written as DNA, the CDR3 is TGCGCCAGCAGTTCCGGAGGGGGGGAAGATACGCAGTATTTT. Protein product: CASSSGGGEDTQYF.